In its sample, the clone carrying this T cell receptor beta chain was seen a few times. Antigen specificity is unknown. Treatment of the sample: randomized to nivolumab then ipilimumab (arm A) or the reverse (arm B). Germline V lookup: CDR1 GTSNPN, CDR2 SVGIG (reference sequence). V dropped 5 bases and J dropped 11; count of bases not matched to a gene: 15. The CDR3 runs 15 residues. The assay was immunoSEQ multiplex PCR, and TCRdb's table has in-frame clones only and misses some. In the table there are 20,000 to 25,000 clones, about 27% of which are singletons. This specimen belongs to a study of sequential checkpoint blockade in melanoma. As for the study in general: TCRβ was sequenced from DNA of some 97 pretreatment tumors.

Study results and limitations: Mutational load did not correlate with tumor T-cell fraction or clonality.

The source of this sequence is a human donor with melanoma. The J gene is TRBJ1-1, the V gene TRBV30, with 12 bases fitting TRBD1. Sequences were derived from tumor tissue (inferred from file names), sampled from a patient given nivolumab and ipilimumab in sequence. CDR3 nucleotide sequence: TGTGCCTGGTCTACCGGGACAGGGGGCTCAGGGGACGCTTTCTTT. Amino acid sequence: CAWSTGTGGSGDAFF.